Each of the 26 T cell receptor beta chains below was sequenced from the same sample in a study of T-cell memory formation after mild COVID-19. One entry per CDR3 protein results from TCRdb running MiXCR on the 5' RACE reads. The repertoire holds a few hundred thousand distinct CDR3 sequences, with roughly 21% as singletons. The sequencing sample was made of PBMCs or a T cell subset sorted from them (not recorded which). Every receptor here comes from an adult woman who had mild COVID-19 (a few samples of this study predate the infection). Cell type and time point are not known.

This chain joins TRBV29-1 and TRBJ2-7, with 7 bases matching TRBD1. Losses at the gene ends were 5 bases for V and 7 bases for J; bases not matched to a gene: 5. CDR3 size: 11 residues. From germline, CDR1 is SQVTM and CDR2 ANQGSEA. The CDR3 sequence: CSVKGQREQYF. Here the CDR3 DNA reads TGCAGCGTTAAGGGACAGAGGGAGCAGTACTTC.

This clonotype was observed a handful of times. The chain uses TRBV12-3 or TRBV12-4 and TRBJ2-2; D uncertain. Trimming took off 6 bases at V and 6 bases at J, with 11 bases between the two ends. This CDR3 region has 13 residues. The CDR3 coding sequence is TGTGCCAGCAGCCCTTTCCTTCCCGGGGAGCTGTTTTTT. This translates into CASSPFLPGELFF.

The chain is built from TRBV5-1 and TRBJ2-7, with unresolved D. Trimming pared 6 bases from V and 3 bases from J, leaving 16 bases between. The CDR3 is 14 residues long. Germline V CDR1 and CDR2: SGHRS, YFSETQ. CDR3 protein: CASKPRAGNYEQYF. The CDR3 DNA follows: TGCGCCAGCAAACCCCGGGCCGGAAACTACGAGCAGTACTTC.

The gene calls are TRBV27 and TRBJ1-6; no clear D gene. V lost 2 bases and J lost 9, with 8 bases in between. The germline gives CDR1 MNHEY, CDR2 SMNVEV (reference sequence). This CDR3 is 13 amino acids long. CDR3 in amino acids: CASSLGMVSPLHF. CDR3 DNA sequence: TGTGCCAGCAGTTTAGGGATGGTTTCACCCCTCCACTTT.

In its sample, this clonotype was seen a few times. The chain carries TRBV11-2 and TRBJ1-4; weak D call: TRBD1 (5 bases). V lost 1 base and J lost 5, with 23 bases in between. This CDR3 has 19 residues. Germline CDR1 reads SGHAT; CDR2 reads FQNNGV. The CDR3 coding sequence is TGTGCCAGCAGCTTAGGAGAAGGGACCCCTGCCCGTACCAATGAAAAACTGTTTTTT. This gives the protein CASSLGEGTPARTNEKLFF.

The chain carries TRBV12-3 or TRBV12-4 and TRBJ1-1; TRBD1 matches 11 bases. Trimming removed 2 bases from V and 6 bases from J; junction bases left unmatched: 5. The CDR3 runs 15 residues. This CDR3 reads CASSLPDRGRSEAFF. CDR3 sequence (DNA): TGTGCCAGCAGTTTACCGGACAGGGGGCGTTCTGAAGCTTTCTTT.

The chain carries TRBV29-1 and TRBJ2-5; TRBD2 is a possible D gene (7 bases). Trimming took off 6 bases at V and 1 base at J, with 12 bases between the two ends. Germline V lookup: CDR1 SQVTM, CDR2 ANQGSEA. This CDR3 region has 13 residues. CDR3 region: CSVRGAGQETQYF. CDR3 coding DNA: TGCAGCGTCCGGGGGGCAGGCCAAGAGACCCAGTACTTC.

This rearrangement joins TRBV4-2 to TRBJ2-5, with 7 bases lining up with TRBD2. V shed 0 bases and J 5 bases; nucleotides not matched to a gene: 12. This CDR3 spans 17 amino acids. In germline, CDR1 is LGHNA, CDR2 YNFKEQ. The CDR3, as DNA: TGTGCCAGCAGCCAAGAGGGGGGGATTGCGATAGTCGAGACCCAGTACTTC. It translates to CASSQEGGIAIVETQYF.

This clonotype was picked up many times. The chain joins TRBV28 to TRBJ2-7; perhaps TRBD1 as D (6 bases). The length of the CDR3 is 14 residues. Per germline, CDR1 MDHEN and CDR2 SYDVKM. V was trimmed by 6 bases and J by 2 bases, leaving 14 bases between them. The CDR3 here is CASSPYQGPYEQYF. CDR3 DNA: TGTGCCAGCAGCCCTTATCAGGGGCCCTACGAGCAGTACTTC.

The V call is TRBV7-9, the J call TRBJ2-1; 8 bases agree with TRBD1. The length of the CDR3 is 15 residues. Trimming cost V 1 base and J 3 bases; bases outside gene matches: 2. Looked up from germline, CDR1 is SEHNR and CDR2 is FQNEAQ (reference sequence). CDR3 residues: CASSLEGTGYNEQFF. In nucleotides, the CDR3 is TGTGCCAGCAGCTTAGAGGGGACAGGCTACAATGAGCAGTTCTTC.

This clonotype has only a few counts. Written as DNA, the CDR3 is TGCGCCAGCAGCTTGATTCAGGACAGGGCTGGGTACACAGATACGCAGTATTTT. It yields the protein CASSLIQDRAGYTDTQYF. The chain carries TRBV5-1 and TRBJ2-3; 8 nucleotides line up with TRBD1. Germline CDR1 reads SGHRS; CDR2 reads YFSETQ. The CDR3 runs to 18 residues. V gave up 1 base and J gave up 2 bases; unmatched junction bases: 12.

The chain has TRBV7-9 and TRBJ2-3; possibly TRBD2 for D (5 bases). Germline V gives CDR1 SEHNR, CDR2 FQNEAQ (reference sequence). Trimming took 1 base from V and 5 from J, leaving 7 bases between them. This CDR3 comprises 13 residues. DNA for the CDR3: TGTGCCAGCAGCTTAGTCGGAGGAGATACGCAGTATTTT. It specifies CASSLVGGDTQYF. The full variable domain, its missing parts supplied by reference TRBV7-9 and TRBJ2-3, is DTGVSQNPRHKITKRGQNVTFRCDPISEHNRLYWYRQTLGQGPEFLTYFQNEAQLEKSRLLSDRFSAERPKGSFSTLEIQRTEQGDSAMYLCASSLVGGDTQYFGPGTRLTVL.

This clonotype was found a few times. The chain couples TRBV5-1 to TRBJ1-1, with 7 positions matching TRBD1. Germline values: CDR1 SGHRS, CDR2 YFSETQ. This CDR3 has 15 amino acids. Germline trimming cut 4 bases from V and 3 bases from J; bases unmatched to any gene: 9. CDR3 in amino acids: CASSPEQGIYTEAFF. DNA for the CDR3: TGCGCCAGCAGCCCAGAACAGGGGATTTACACTGAAGCTTTCTTT.

DNA for the CDR3: TGTGCCAGCAGTGATCCGGGGGGCATTGTCTACGAGCAGTACTTC. It yields the protein CASSDPGGIVYEQYF. This chain joins TRBV6-2 or TRBV6-3 and TRBJ2-7; D may be TRBD2 (7 bases). The V and J ends lost 5 bases and 3 bases respectively, with 17 bases between them. Germline assignment: CDR1 MNHEY and CDR2 SVGEGT. This CDR3 contains 15 residues.

In this sample, this clonotype turned up many times. The J gene is TRBJ2-3, the V gene TRBV9, with D uncertain. Germline V gene sequence: CDR1 SGDLS, CDR2 YYNGEE. CDR3 length equals 14 residues. Trimming cost V 0 bases and J 2 bases, with 7 bases left between them. The CDR3 region has the DNA TGTGCCAGCAGCGTAGGACCCGTCACAGATACGCAGTATTTT. Encoded protein: CASSVGPVTDTQYF. Looking up the rest from reference TRBV9 and TRBJ2-3 gives the full variable domain: DSGVTQTPKHLITATGQRVTLRCSPRSGDLSVYWYQQSLDQGLQFLIQYYNGEERAKGNILERFSAQQFPDLHSELNLSSLELGDSALYFCASSVGPVTDTQYFGPGTRLTVL.

In this sample, this clonotype turned up a few times. The chain is built from TRBV7-9 and TRBJ2-5; D perhaps matches TRBD2 (5 bases). This CDR3 contains 14 residues. Trimming stripped 5 bases from V and 5 bases from J, with 15 bases between. Per germline, CDR1 SEHNR and CDR2 FQNEAQ (reference sequence). The CDR3 bases are TGTGCCAGCAGCCCAATAGCGCCGGGGGAGACCCAGTACTTC. It codes for CASSPIAPGETQYF.

This clonotype was picked up a small number of times. The chain combines TRBV4-3 with TRBJ2-1, with 8 bases aligning to TRBD1. The CDR3 totals 15 residues. The V and J ends lost 3 bases and 5 bases, in that order; junction bases with no gene match: 6. CDR1 is LGHNA and CDR2 is YSLEER in the germline V gene. In DNA, the CDR3 is TGCGCCAGCAGCCACGACAACAGGGGGAACAATGAGCAGTTCTTC. Amino acid sequence: CASSHDNRGNNEQFF.

The chain uses TRBV7-2 and TRBJ2-3; D is undetermined. Trimming removed 3 bases from V and 1 base from J, with 11 bases in between. The CDR3 runs 15 residues. Germline assignment: CDR1 SGHTA and CDR2 FQGNSA. In DNA, the CDR3 is TGTGCCAGCAGCTTGGACCAGCTTGGCACAGATACGCAGTATTTT. Its protein is CASSLDQLGTDTQYF.

V gene TRBV20-1 combines with J gene TRBJ2-5, with D perhaps TRBD1 (6 bases). CDR3 size: 16 residues. V lost 0 bases and J 0 bases, leaving 14 bases between the germline ends. Germline CDR1 reads DFQATT; CDR2 reads SNEGSKA (reference sequence). The CDR3 region is CSAREGTTGYQETQYF. The DNA for the CDR3 is TGCAGTGCTAGAGAAGGGACAACGGGGTACCAAGAGACCCAGTACTTC.

The genes are TRBV6-2 or TRBV6-3 and TRBJ1-5; tentatively, D is TRBD1 (5 bases). The V gene's germline CDR1 is MNHEY and CDR2 SVGEGT. Trimming shortened V by 4 bases and J by 0 bases, and 13 bases separated the two germline ends. CDR3 size: 16 residues. The CDR3 loop is CASSWGTVNSNQPQHF. CDR3 DNA: TGTGCCAGCAGTTGGGGGACGGTAAATAGCAATCAGCCCCAGCATTTT.

The V and J genes are TRBV5-6 and TRBJ1-6; D is unclear. V gave up 4 bases and J gave up 4 bases, with 12 bases separating them. Germline CDR1 is SGHDT and CDR2 is YYEEEE. This CDR3 has 15 amino acids. In nucleotides, the CDR3 is TGTGCCAGCAGCCTCCATGACTGGTATAATTCACCCCTCCACTTT. Amino acid sequence: CASSLHDWYNSPLHF.

The chain is built from TRBV24-1 and TRBJ2-3; TRBD1 might be the D (5 bases). The germline gives CDR1 KGHDR, CDR2 SFDVKD. The V and J ends lost 5 bases and 0 bases respectively, with 8 bases between them. There are 14 residues in the CDR3. The CDR3 DNA follows: TGTGCCACCAGTGTCACAGGCAGCACAGATACGCAGTATTTT. This encodes CATSVTGSTDTQYF.

There are many counts of this clonotype. The chain carries TRBV7-6 and TRBJ2-1, with a tentative D call TRBD2 (5 bases). CDR1 and CDR2 from the germline V gene are SGHVS and FNYEAQ. This CDR3 is built from 14 residues. V lost 3 bases, J lost 8 bases, and 14 bases lay in between. Written as DNA, the CDR3 is TGTGCCAGCAGCTTTCGTAGGCCCGGGGATGAGCAGTTCTTC. This gives the protein CASSFRRPGDEQFF.

This CDR3 reads CASSFLSGGAGGYTF. The CDR3 DNA sequence: TGTGCCAGCAGCTTTTTGTCAGGGGGGGCAGGTGGCTACACCTTC. The chain has TRBV7-2 and TRBJ1-2, with 7 bases fitting TRBD1. This CDR3 is built from 15 residues. The J segment lost 7 bases and the V segment lost 3 bases, leaving 11 bases of the junction unmatched. Germline V gene lookup returns CDR1 SGHTA and CDR2 FQGNSA.

This clonotype has only a few counts. The J gene is TRBJ2-5, the V gene TRBV2; a weak D match, TRBD1 (5 bases). Germline CDR1 is SNHLY and CDR2 is FYNNEI. This CDR3 has 13 residues. V was shortened by 3 bases and J by 5 bases, with 10 bases between the two germline ends. CDR3 nucleotides: TGTGCCAGCAGTGATAAGGGGCTCGAGACCCAGTACTTC. The encoded protein is CASSDKGLETQYF.

The V gene is TRBV7-2, the J gene TRBJ2-3; D is perhaps TRBD2 (7 bases). The ends were cut back, 5 bases at V and 6 bases at J, with 18 bases in the middle. Per the germline V gene, CDR1 is SGHTA and CDR2 is FQGNSA. The CDR3 is 15 residues long. DNA of the CDR3: TGTGCCAGCAGCCCTAGGGGGGGGGGCCGGGATACGCAGTATTTT. It translates to CASSPRGGGRDTQYF.